These 22 T cell receptor beta chains were all obtained from the same sample, sequenced in a study of low-dose radiotherapy and immunotherapy resistance in tumors. The time point denotes: after trial treatment. Treatment of the sample: LDRT plus nivolumab, ipilimumab, low-dose cyclophosphamide and aspirin (RACIN trial). Both TCRalpha and TCRbeta chains were reverse transcribed with V-gene-specific primers. TCRs were put through approximately 20 PCR cycles of amplification with Phusion. A constant-region primer and the V-primer adapter served as the primer pair. Each CDR3 protein is one row after TCRdb ran MiXCR on the reads. The sample consists of 95,000 to 100,000 distinct CDR3 sequences, less than 25% of them appearing once. The sequencing here drew on PBMCs, taken after low-dose radiotherapy plus immunotherapy. These receptors all stem from a male donor with prostate cancer.

The chain links TRBV28 to TRBJ2-7, with 10 bases lining up with TRBD2. Trimming removed 5 bases from V and 1 base from J; junction bases left unmatched: 5. Germline CDR1 reads MDHEN; CDR2 reads SYDVKM. The CDR3 is 15 amino acids. This CDR3 is CASSETSGISYEQYF. Here the CDR3 DNA reads TGTGCCAGCAGTGAAACTAGCGGGATATCCTACGAGCAGTACTTC.

The chain has TRBV20-1 and TRBJ2-5; the match to TRBD2 covers 7 bases. CDR1 DFQATT and CDR2 SNEGSKA come from the germline V gene (reference sequence). CDR3 length: 14 residues. V dropped 2 bases and J dropped 5; count of bases not matched to a gene: 8. The CDR3 region is CSARRGRREETQYF. DNA of the CDR3: TGCAGTGCTAGACGCGGAAGGCGGGAGGAGACCCAGTACTTC.

With respect to this clonotype: A single base is all that separates this from a far larger clone, so a read error is likely. J is TRBJ2-7 and V is TRBV6-1, with a tentative D call TRBD2 (5 bases). The CDR3 totals 14 residues. Germline V gene data show CDR1 as MNHNS and CDR2 as SASEGT. Written as DNA, the CDR3 is TGTGGCAGCAGCGAATCTCGGGGTGTCTACGAGCAGTACTTC. The encoded protein is CGSSESRGVYEQYF.

This clonotype was seen at least ten times. V gene TRBV6-1 combines with J gene TRBJ2-7; TRBD2 agrees at 10 bases. Losses at the gene ends were 5 bases for V and 7 bases for J; bases not matched to a gene: 5. This CDR3 comprises 13 residues. Germline loops: CDR1 MNHNS, CDR2 SASEGT. DNA of the CDR3: TGTGCCAGCAGTCTAGCGGGGGTAGGAGAGCAGTACTTC. It codes for CASSLAGVGEQYF.

This clonotype was counted ten times or more. The chain employs TRBV3-1 and TRBJ2-7, with D uncertain. The CDR3 sequence is 13 residues long. Between the trimmed V and J ends, which lost 0 bases and 6 bases, there was a span of 9 bases. In germline, CDR1 is LGHDT, CDR2 YNNKEL (reference sequence). This chain's CDR3 is CASSQDAVGEQYF. The CDR3 DNA reads as TGTGCCAGCAGCCAAGATGCGGTAGGCGAGCAGTACTTC.

This clonotype was counted ten times or more. The chain combines TRBV5-1 with TRBJ2-3; 12 bases fit TRBD2. The CDR3 has 17 residues. V lost 0 bases to trimming and J lost 6 bases; unmatched junction nucleotides: 8. Germline lookup yields CDR1 SGHRS and CDR2 YFSETQ. CDR3 region: CASSLDPSGGASDTQYF. For the CDR3, the DNA is TGCGCCAGCAGCTTGGATCCTAGCGGGGGGGCTTCGGATACGCAGTATTTT.

Many counts were recorded for this clonotype. This rearrangement joins TRBV12-3 or TRBV12-4 to TRBJ2-3, with D possibly matching TRBD1 (5 bases). Trimming cost V 3 bases and J 1 base, with 11 bases left between them. The CDR3 runs to 15 residues. The CDR3 loop reads CASSLAGRGTDTQYF. The CDR3 DNA is TGTGCCAGCAGTTTGGCAGGGCGCGGCACAGATACGCAGTATTTT.

This clonotype was observed at least ten times. V gene TRBV20-1 combines with J gene TRBJ1-1; D might be TRBD1 (5 bases). Germline CDR1 reads DFQATT; CDR2 reads SNEGSKA (reference sequence). Trimming left V 3 bases short and J 0 bases short, with 11 bases between. The CDR3 totals 14 residues. CDR3: CSARGLFMNTEAFF. The CDR3, as DNA: TGCAGTGCTAGGGGACTGTTCATGAACACTGAAGCTTTCTTT.

The V gene is TRBV20-1, the J gene TRBJ2-3; 8 bases map to TRBD1. V was pared by 6 bases and J by 3 bases, with 14 bases of the junction left unmatched. Germline lookup yields CDR1 DFQATT and CDR2 SNEGSKA (reference sequence). This CDR3 has 16 residues. CDR3 sequence reads: CSAKIGQGTLTDTQYF. The CDR3, as DNA: TGCAGTGCCAAGATAGGACAGGGTACTCTGACAGATACGCAGTATTTT.

This clonotype appeared many times. The chain employs TRBV4-1 and TRBJ1-5; 11 nucleotides line up with TRBD1. CDR1 is MGHRA and CDR2 is YSYEKL in the germline V gene. There are 13 residues in the CDR3. Trimming at V came to 8 bases and at J to 6 bases, leaving 3 bases not matched to a gene. Here the CDR3 DNA reads TGCGCCAGCGGGACAGGGGGTATTCAGCCCCAGCATTTT. It codes for CASGTGGIQPQHF.

This rearrangement joins TRBV18 to TRBJ1-1, with unresolved D. Per germline, CDR1 KGHSH and CDR2 LQKENI. Between the trimmed V and J ends, which lost 7 bases and 1 base, there was a span of 10 bases. The CDR3 covers 13 residues. The CDR3 DNA follows: TGTGCCAGCTTCACGGGCGGGAACACTGAAGCTTTCTTT. Protein product: CASFTGGNTEAFF.

The CDR3 DNA follows: TGCGCCAGCAGCTACGGACAGGGCCTTGAAAAACTGTTTTTT. Residues: CASSYGQGLEKLFF. This sequence joins TRBV5-1 and TRBJ1-4, with 8 positions matching TRBD1. This CDR3 comprises 14 residues. V shed 3 bases, J shed 7 bases, and the junction held 5 bases outside the gene matches. Germline CDR1 reads SGHRS; CDR2 reads YFSETQ.

This clonotype was detected ten times or more. This chain uses TRBV5-8 with TRBJ2-1; 9 nucleotides match TRBD1. The V gene's germline CDR1 is SGHTS and CDR2 YDEGEE. Unmatched junction bases numbered 5, after V lost 4 bases and J lost 3 bases. The CDR3 is made up of 15 amino acids. The DNA for the CDR3 is TGTGCCAGCAGCCTGGACAGGGGTAGCTACAATGAGCAGTTCTTC. This translates into CASSLDRGSYNEQFF.

This clonotype was detected many times. This chain uses TRBV20-1 with TRBJ2-2; 8 bases line up with TRBD2. With 0 bases clipped from V and 8 bases from J, the junction kept 11 bases outside the gene matches. The CDR3 totals 16 residues. Germline assignment: CDR1 DFQATT and CDR2 SNEGSKA (reference sequence). The CDR3 coding sequence is TGCAGTGCTAGAGATGCCGGGGGGGGCCCGTGGGGGGAGCTGTTTTTT. Protein product: CSARDAGGGPWGELFF.

This clonotype was seen a few times. The J gene is TRBJ2-3, the V gene TRBV5-5; possibly TRBD1 or TRBD2 for D (5 bases each). Trimming took off 3 bases at V and 1 base at J, with 12 bases between the two ends. Germline assignment: CDR1 SGHKS and CDR2 YYEKEE (reference sequence). The CDR3 contains 15 residues. Here the CDR3 DNA reads TGTGCCAGCAGCTATGGTGTGGGGGGCACAGATACGCAGTATTTT. Translation gives CASSYGVGGTDTQYF.

This clonotype has a count of ten or more. This sequence joins TRBV19 and TRBJ2-7, with 11 bases fitting TRBD2. CDR3 length: 15 residues. Germline V gene data show CDR1 as LNHDA and CDR2 as SQIVND (reference sequence). The V segment lost 8 bases and the J segment 4 bases; nucleotides outside the gene matches: 10. CDR3 loop: CASQGTSGISYEQYF. The CDR3 DNA follows: TGTGCCAGTCAGGGGACTAGCGGAATTTCGTACGAGCAGTACTTC. Looking up the rest from reference TRBV19 and TRBJ2-7 gives the full variable domain: DGGITQSPKYLFRKEGQNVTLSCEQNLNHDAMYWYRQDPGQGLRLIYYSQIVNDFQKGDIAEGYSVSREKKESFPLTVTSAQKNPTAFYLCASQGTSGISYEQYFGPGTRLTVT.

This clonotype was seen at least ten times. The CDR3 reads CASGLSSYEQYF. The CDR3 region has the DNA TGTGCCAGCGGTCTAAGCTCCTACGAGCAGTACTTC. This chain links TRBV14 with TRBJ2-7; D remains ambiguous. Germline V gene lookup returns CDR1 SGHDN and CDR2 FVKESK. V was cut by 8 bases and J by 0 bases, with 8 bases left in between. This CDR3 is 12 amino acids long.

This clonotype was found once. The genes are TRBV5-1 and TRBJ2-7, with D uncertain. Trimming removed 1 base from V and 2 bases from J, with 13 bases in between. The length of the CDR3 is 15 residues. From germline, CDR1 is SGHRS and CDR2 YFSETQ. The CDR3 spells CASSLLSDGPYEQYF. In DNA form, the CDR3 reads TGCGCCAGCAGCTTGCTTTCGGACGGCCCCTACGAGCAGTACTTC.

This clonotype was seen at least ten times. The chain couples TRBV6-5 to TRBJ2-5, with D maybe TRBD1 (5 bases). This CDR3 has 12 amino acids. V lost 2 bases to trimming and J lost 4 bases, with 5 bases between them. The germline CDR1 and CDR2 sequences are MNHEY and SVGAGI. In DNA, the CDR3 is TGTGCCAGCAGTTACGACAGAGAGACCCAGTACTTC. Residues: CASSYDRETQYF.

This clonotype has a count of ten or more. This chain joins TRBV6-2 or TRBV6-3 and TRBJ2-1; 10 nucleotides match TRBD2. Germline values: CDR1 MNHEY, CDR2 SVGEGT. V lost 9 bases and J lost 4; bases outside the gene matches: 6. This CDR3 comprises 14 residues. DNA for the CDR3: TGTGCCAGTCGACTAGCGGGCTCTTACAATGAGCAGTTCTTC. Amino acid sequence: CASRLAGSYNEQFF.

This clonotype was found a few times. Given a far larger clone just one base away, this is likely a sequencing read error. The V gene is TRBV11-2, the J gene TRBJ2-7; 11 positions agree with TRBD2. This CDR3 is 17 amino acids long. J lost 7 bases, V lost 8 bases, and 19 bases had no gene match. CDR1 and CDR2 from the germline V gene are SGHAT and FQNNGV. CDR3 nucleotide sequence: TGTGCCAGCGGCCCCACTAAAATAGCGGGGGGGCTCAATGAGCAGTACTTC. It specifies CASGPTKIAGGLNEQYF.

This clonotype was recorded many times. The chain has TRBV14 and TRBJ1-3; no clear D. Trimming cost V 4 bases and J 0 bases, with 13 bases left between them. CDR1 is SGHDN, CDR2 FVKESK, per germline. This CDR3 is built from 16 residues. The CDR3 reads CASSPGRRFSGNTIYF. The CDR3 coding sequence is TGTGCCAGCAGCCCGGGGAGGCGGTTCTCTGGAAACACCATATATTTT.